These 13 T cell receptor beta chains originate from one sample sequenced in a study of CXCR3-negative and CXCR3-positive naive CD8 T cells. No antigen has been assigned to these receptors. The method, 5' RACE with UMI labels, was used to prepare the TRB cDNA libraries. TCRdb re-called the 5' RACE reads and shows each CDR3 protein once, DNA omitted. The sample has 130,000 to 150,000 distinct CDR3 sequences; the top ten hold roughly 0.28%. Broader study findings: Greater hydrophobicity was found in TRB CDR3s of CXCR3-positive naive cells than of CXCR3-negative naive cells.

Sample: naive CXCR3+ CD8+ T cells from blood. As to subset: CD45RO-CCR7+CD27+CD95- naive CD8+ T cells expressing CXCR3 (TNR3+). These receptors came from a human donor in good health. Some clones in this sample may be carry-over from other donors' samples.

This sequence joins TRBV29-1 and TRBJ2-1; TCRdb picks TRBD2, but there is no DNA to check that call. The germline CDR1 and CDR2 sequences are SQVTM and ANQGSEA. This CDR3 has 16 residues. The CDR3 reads CSVGGLAGLVGNEQFF.

CDR3 region: CSALRRDQGTEAFF. The V gene is TRBV20-1, the J gene TRBJ1-1; the TCRdb call, TRBD1, lacks DNA for checking. The CDR3 is 14 amino acids. From germline, CDR1 is DFQATT and CDR2 SNEGSKA (reference sequence).

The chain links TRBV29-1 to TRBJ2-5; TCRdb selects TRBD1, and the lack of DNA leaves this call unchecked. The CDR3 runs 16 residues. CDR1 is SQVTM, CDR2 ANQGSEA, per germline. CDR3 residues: CSVEGRDREEGETQYF.

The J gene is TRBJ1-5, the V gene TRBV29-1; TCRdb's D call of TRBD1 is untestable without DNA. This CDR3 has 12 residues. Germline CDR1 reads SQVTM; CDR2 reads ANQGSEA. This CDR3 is CSVGQVNQPQHF. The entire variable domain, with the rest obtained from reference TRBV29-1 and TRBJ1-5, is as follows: SAVISQKPSRDICQRGTSLTIQCQVDSQVTMMFWYRQQPGQSLTLIATANQGSEATYESGFVIDKFPISRPNLTFSTLTVSNMSPEDSSIYLCSVGQVNQPQHFGDGTRLSIL.

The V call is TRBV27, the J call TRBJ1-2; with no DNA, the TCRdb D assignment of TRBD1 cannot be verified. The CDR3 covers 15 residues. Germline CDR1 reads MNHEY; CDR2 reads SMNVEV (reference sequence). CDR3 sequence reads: CASSLSGGAGYGYTF.

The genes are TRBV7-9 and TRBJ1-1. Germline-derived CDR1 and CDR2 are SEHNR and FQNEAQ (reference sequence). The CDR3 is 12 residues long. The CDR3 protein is CASSLGNPEAFF.

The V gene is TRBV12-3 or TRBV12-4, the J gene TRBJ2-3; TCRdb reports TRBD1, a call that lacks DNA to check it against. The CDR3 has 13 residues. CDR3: CASSFFRADTQYF.

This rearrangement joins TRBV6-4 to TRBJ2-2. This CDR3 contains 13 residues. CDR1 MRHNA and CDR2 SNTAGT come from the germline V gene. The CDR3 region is CASSRTNTGELFF.

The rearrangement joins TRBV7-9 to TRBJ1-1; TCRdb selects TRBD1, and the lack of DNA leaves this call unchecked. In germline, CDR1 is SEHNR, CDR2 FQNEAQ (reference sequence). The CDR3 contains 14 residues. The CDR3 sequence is CASSRGQGNTEAFF.

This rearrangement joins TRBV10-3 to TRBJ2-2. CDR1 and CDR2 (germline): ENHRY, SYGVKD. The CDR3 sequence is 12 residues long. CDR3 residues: CAIRDGSGELFF.

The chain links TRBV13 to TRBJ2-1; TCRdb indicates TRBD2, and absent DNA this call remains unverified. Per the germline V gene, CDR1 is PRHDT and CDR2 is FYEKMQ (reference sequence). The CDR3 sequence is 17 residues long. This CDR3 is CASSTLSGSAFPNEQFF.

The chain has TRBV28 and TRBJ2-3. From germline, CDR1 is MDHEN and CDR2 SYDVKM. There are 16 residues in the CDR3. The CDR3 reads CASSGDGPKLLDTQYF.

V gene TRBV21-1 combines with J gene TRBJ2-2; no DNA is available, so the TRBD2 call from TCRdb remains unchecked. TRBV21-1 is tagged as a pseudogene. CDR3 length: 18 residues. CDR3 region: CASSKWDQRESNTGELFF.